This T cell receptor beta chain was profiled in a study of tumor and adjacent non-tumor tissue in lung cancer. In the study overall: There were approximately twelve adenocarcinoma, a couple of squamous cell carcinoma and 1 small cell lung cancer cases. General study findings and limits: Top 100 clones took a larger repertoire share in normal lung. Significantly higher TCR diversity was found in tumor than normal lung.

The library came from three nested PCR rounds adapted from ARM-PCR protocols. TCRdb reprocessed the multiplex PCR reads with MiXCR, giving one entry per CDR3 protein. The sample has some 99,000 distinct CDR3 sequences, about 64% seen once. CDR1 is LGHNA, CDR2 YNFKEQ, per germline. The CDR3 sequence is 18 residues long. No cell sorting was done before RNA was extracted from the tissue. The normal lung tissue was taken more than 3 cm from the tumor edge. Comments on this clonotype: Its antigen is as yet unknown. Because it lacks the conserved phenylalanine or tryptophan at the end, this CDR3 is likely a read error.

This rearrangement joins TRBV4-2 to TRBJ1-5; 9 positions match TRBD1. This receptor was obtained from a man in his 60s with non-small cell lung cancer. Input material: distant non-tumor lung tissue. The CDR3 DNA sequence: TGTGCCAGCAGCCAAGACGAGGGACAGGGCTATAGCAATCAGCCACAGCATATT. Protein: CASSQDEGQGYSNQPQHI.